This T cell receptor (beta chain) was observed in a study of Ad26.COV2.S vaccination and SARS-CoV-2 variants. About the research overall: Donor participated within the Ad26.COV2.S arm of the COV1001 trial. Ad26.COV2.S shots went into the muscle once or twice, 56 days apart.

Clones were read by immunoSEQ multiplex PCR, and TCRdb kept only the in-frame ones, dropping some. This table has around 500,000 clones, 80% to 90% appearing once. Of note for this clone: What it binds is unknown.

Whole-study results and caveats: It was reported that spike-specific CD8+ and CD4+ T cell responses were substantially broad after vaccination. People who got the vaccine or the placebo had similar non-spike TCR breadth.

Trimming removed 7 bases from V and 3 bases from J; junction bases left unmatched: 4. The CDR3 runs 14 residues. Germline CDR1 is SNHLY and CDR2 is FYNNEI. Sample treatment: 15 to 20 received Ad26.COV2.S at low or high dose, single or two shots; roughly five received placebo; per-sample allocation not given. Specimens were obtained on day 63 following the first vaccine or placebo injection. The TCR was taken from a person between 18 and 65 years old who received the Ad26.COV2.S COVID-19 vaccine or a placebo. This material consisted of peripheral blood, taken in a trial of Ad26.COV2.S vaccine versus placebo. This chain joins TRBV2 and TRBJ2-3; 10 nucleotides match TRBD1. CDR3 in amino acids: CASTPGQGTDTQYF. As DNA, the CDR3 is TGTGCCAGCACTCCGGGACAGGGGACAGATACGCAGTATTTT.